The next 23 T cell receptor beta chains were all read from a single sample in a study of blood T cell repertoires in COVID-19. Method: immunoSEQ multiplex PCR; TCRdb's copy keeps in-frame clones and lacks some. The sample yields about 310,000 clones, around nine tenths seen once. Sequenced: peripheral blood. These receptors were obtained from a man in his fifties with active or convalescent COVID-19.

V and J are TRBV9 and TRBJ2-5; TRBD2 matches at 12 bases. V lost 0 bases and J lost 2; bases outside the gene matches: 5. There are 17 residues in the CDR3. Germline V gives CDR1 SGDLS, CDR2 YYNGEE. CDR3 residues: CASSVATSGGPQETQYF. In DNA, the CDR3 is TGTGCCAGCAGCGTAGCTACTAGCGGGGGGCCACAAGAGACCCAGTACTTC.

The table lists this clone with a count of one. The CDR3 loop reads CASSQPGLAGGRHEQYF. The CDR3 DNA follows: TGTGCCAGCAGCCAACCGGGACTAGCGGGGGGGCGTCACGAGCAGTACTTC. This sequence joins TRBV14 and TRBJ2-7; 16 positions match TRBD2. Germline values: CDR1 SGHDN, CDR2 FVKESK. Losses at the gene ends were 2 bases for V and 5 bases for J; bases not matched to a gene: 6. The CDR3 contains 17 residues.

The V call is TRBV2, the J call TRBJ2-2, with 15 bases that match TRBD2. V lost 4 bases to trimming and J lost 3 bases; unmatched junction nucleotides: 6. CDR3 length: 18 residues. Germline CDR1 is SNHLY and CDR2 is FYNNEI. The chain's CDR3 is CASSGGLAGGLDTGELFF. The CDR3 DNA reads TGTGCCAGCAGTGGTGGACTAGCGGGGGGGCTTGACACCGGGGAGCTGTTTTTT.

This clone was observed once. The rearrangement links TRBV11-2 to TRBJ2-5; D is unresolved. Per the germline V gene, CDR1 is SGHAT and CDR2 is FQNNGV. The CDR3 is 12 amino acids. Trimming took 5 bases from V and 1 from J, leaving 5 bases between them. In DNA, the CDR3 is TGTGCCAGCAGCCAGTCCCAAGAGACCCAGTACTTC. Encoded protein: CASSQSQETQYF.

V usage is TRBV7-2 and J usage is TRBJ2-1; possibly TRBD2 for D (5 bases). V was pared by 3 bases and J by 6 bases, with 9 bases between. The CDR3 spans 13 residues. Germline V lookup: CDR1 SGHTA, CDR2 FQGNSA. The CDR3 DNA reads TGTGCCAGCAGCTTGGTAGGACTCAATGAGCAGTTCTTC. The encoded protein is CASSLVGLNEQFF.

V usage is TRBV19 and J usage is TRBJ1-5; no reliable D call. Trimming took off 3 bases at V and 1 base at J, with 16 bases between the two ends. CDR1 LNHDA and CDR2 SQIVND come from the germline V gene (reference sequence). The CDR3 is 17 amino acids. CDR3 coding DNA: TGTGCCAGTAGTATGTTGACTGGTAGACTCAGCAATCAGCCCCAGCATTTT. Protein sequence: CASSMLTGRLSNQPQHF.

This chain joins TRBV28 and TRBJ2-7; 7 bases match TRBD1. J gave up 0 bases and V 1 base, and 6 bases lay outside the gene matches. Germline lookup yields CDR1 MDHEN and CDR2 SYDVKM. CDR3 size: 16 residues. CDR3 nucleotide sequence: TGTGCCAGCAGTTTATCTTCGACAGGGAGCTCCTACGAGCAGTACTTC. Its protein is CASSLSSTGSSYEQYF. The full variable domain, with the rest looked up from reference TRBV28 and TRBJ2-7, is DVKVTQSSRYLVKRTGEKVFLECVQDMDHENMFWYRQDPGLGLRLIYFSYDVKMKEKGDIPEGYSVSREKKERFSLILESASTNQTSMYLCASSLSSTGSSYEQYFGPGTRLTVT.

In this sample, this clone turned up once. This chain joins TRBV6-1 and TRBJ1-4, with D perhaps matching TRBD1 (6 bases). This CDR3 spans 14 amino acids. V gave up 0 bases and J gave up 13 bases, with 15 bases separating them. CDR1 is MNHNS and CDR2 is SASEGT in the germline V gene. The CDR3: CASSEATGRFVLFF. CDR3 nucleotides: TGTGCCAGCAGTGAAGCCACAGGGCGCTTCGTACTGTTTTTT.

The J gene is TRBJ2-1, the V gene TRBV5-5; 11 nucleotides align to TRBD1. The germline V gene has CDR1 SGHKS and CDR2 YYEKEE (reference sequence). This CDR3 comprises 17 residues. V was pared by 1 base and J by 10 bases, with 13 bases of the junction left unmatched. In DNA form, the CDR3 reads TGTGCCAGCAGCTTGAAGCGGACCGGGACAGGGGGTCTCGAGCAGTTCTTC. This gives the protein CASSLKRTGTGGLEQFF.

The genes are TRBV7-8 and TRBJ1-1, with D possibly being TRBD1 (6 bases). CDR1 and CDR2 (germline): SGHVS, FQNEAQ. This CDR3 contains 18 residues. V was trimmed by 1 base and J by 0 bases, leaving 18 bases between them. In DNA, the CDR3 is TGTGCCAGCAGCTTAGGGGCCAGGGGTGGGTCCATGAACACTGAAGCTTTCTTT. Protein product: CASSLGARGGSMNTEAFF.

The V and J genes are TRBV2 and TRBJ2-4, with D possibly matching TRBD2 (5 bases). The germline gives CDR1 SNHLY, CDR2 FYNNEI. Trimming took 4 bases from V and 0 from J, leaving 16 bases between them. CDR3 size: 17 residues. The CDR3 nucleotides are TGTGCCAGCAGTGCGCTCGCGGGCGCCTTAGCCAAAAACATTCAGTACTTC. It translates to CASSALAGALAKNIQYF.

The CDR3 loop reads CASSVRQDSEAFF. DNA of the CDR3: TGCGCCAGCAGCGTTAGACAGGACTCCGAAGCTTTCTTT. J is TRBJ1-1 and V is TRBV5-1; the D gene is possibly TRBD1 (6 bases). V was shortened by 4 bases and J by 8 bases, with 15 bases between the two germline ends. The CDR3 extends over 13 amino acids. Germline V gene lookup returns CDR1 SGHRS and CDR2 YFSETQ.

The V call is TRBV5-1, the J call TRBJ2-7; the D gene is possibly TRBD2 (5 bases). Germline V gene data show CDR1 as SGHRS and CDR2 as YFSETQ. V was cut by 4 bases and J by 0 bases, with 11 bases left in between. The CDR3 is made up of 14 amino acids. The CDR3 DNA is TGCGCCAGCAGCCAGGCTAGCTCCTCCTACGAGCAGTACTTC. Its protein is CASSQASSSYEQYF.

The chain couples TRBV30 to TRBJ1-2; 7 nucleotides match TRBD1. V lost 0 bases and J lost 4; bases outside the gene matches: 5. CDR1 and CDR2 from the germline V gene are GTSNPN and SVGIG (reference sequence). This CDR3 has 14 residues. The CDR3 nucleotides are TGTGCCTGGAGTGTGGGGCAGGGGGGCTATGGCTACACCTTC. Translation gives CAWSVGQGGYGYTF.

The CDR3 DNA is TGTGCCAGCAGCACCTGGACCACTGGAGGCTACATTCAGTACTTC. This sequence encodes CASSTWTTGGYIQYF. The rearrangement uses TRBV7-8 and TRBJ2-4, with D tentatively TRBD2 (5 bases). Trimming pared 5 bases from V and 8 bases from J, leaving 19 bases between. The germline gives CDR1 SGHVS, CDR2 FQNEAQ. There are 15 residues in the CDR3.

The J gene is TRBJ2-7, the V gene TRBV28, with 9 bases matching TRBD1. V shed 6 bases and J 5 bases; nucleotides not matched to a gene: 14. Germline values: CDR1 MDHEN, CDR2 SYDVKM. The CDR3 runs 16 residues. The DNA of the CDR3 is TGTGCCAGCAGGCAAGAGAGAGGAACAGGGGGCAACGAGCAGTACTTC. The encoded protein is CASRQERGTGGNEQYF.

This clone appeared a single time. This sequence joins TRBV5-1 and TRBJ1-5, with D perhaps matching TRBD1 (6 bases). Deletions cut 0 bases from V and 7 bases from J, with 14 bases between. The CDR3 has 15 residues. Germline V gene data show CDR1 as SGHRS and CDR2 as YFSETQ. CDR3 protein: CASSLDGGARQPQHF. The CDR3 region has the DNA TGCGCCAGCAGCTTGGATGGGGGGGCGCGACAGCCCCAGCATTTT.

This chain joins TRBV6-6 and TRBJ1-1; possibly TRBD1 for D (6 bases). CDR1 and CDR2 from the germline V gene are MNHNY and SVGAGI (reference sequence). Trimming shortened V by 2 bases and J by 0 bases, and 7 bases separated the two germline ends. CDR3 length equals 14 residues. This chain's CDR3 is CASSYGDMNTEAFF. CDR3 sequence (DNA): TGTGCCAGCAGTTACGGGGACATGAACACTGAAGCTTTCTTT.

The V call is TRBV7-2, the J call TRBJ1-4, with 8 bases aligning to TRBD1. CDR1 and CDR2 from the germline V gene are SGHTA and FQGNSA. This CDR3 is built from 15 residues. The junction had 9 bases not matched to a gene; V was cut back by 5 bases and J by 7 bases. CDR3 sequence: CASSPQTGEGEKLFF. DNA for the CDR3: TGTGCCAGCAGCCCACAGACAGGGGAGGGTGAAAAACTGTTTTTT.

This clone was seen more than once but under ten times. The chain carries TRBV28 and TRBJ1-6; no reliable D call. V was trimmed by 6 bases and J by 6 bases, leaving 18 bases between them. Germline V CDR1 and CDR2: MDHEN, SYDVKM. The CDR3 is made up of 16 amino acids. Here the CDR3 reads CASSVAGEGSNSPLHF. CDR3 nucleotide sequence: TGTGCCAGCAGCGTGGCCGGGGAAGGGAGTAATTCACCCCTCCACTTT.

This chain joins TRBV5-1 and TRBJ2-7; 8 positions match TRBD2. The V and J ends lost 0 bases and 3 bases, in that order; junction bases with no gene match: 5. Germline loops: CDR1 SGHRS, CDR2 YFSETQ. The CDR3 covers 15 residues. In DNA, the CDR3 is TGCGCCAGCAGCTTGGGGATAGCGGGATTCTACGAGCAGTACTTC. Residues: CASSLGIAGFYEQYF.

The rearrangement links TRBV24-1 to TRBJ2-3, with D perhaps TRBD1 (5 bases). The CDR3 extends over 14 amino acids. Trimming took 5 bases from V and 5 from J, leaving 13 bases between them. Germline V gene lookup returns CDR1 KGHDR and CDR2 SFDVKD. CDR3 amino acids: CATSGGQGGDTQYF. The CDR3 DNA follows: TGTGCCACCAGTGGGGGCCAAGGTGGAGATACGCAGTATTTT.

This clone has just one count. The chain carries TRBV6-2 or TRBV6-3 and TRBJ1-5; TRBD1 matches 9 bases. The trim removed 5 bases at V and 2 bases at J, leaving 7 bases unmatched. Germline V gives CDR1 MNHEY, CDR2 SVGEGT. This CDR3 has 16 amino acids. The CDR3 spells CASSRQGVVGNQPQHF. In nucleotides, the CDR3 is TGTGCCAGCAGTAGACAGGGGGTAGTGGGCAATCAGCCCCAGCATTTT.